This record covers a single T cell receptor (beta chain). This clonotype was counted ten times or more. The antigen it recognizes is unknown. The input lacks base qualities; no much larger clone sits a single base away. This specimen comes from a study of CD8 T cells in ankylosing spondylitis (dated by TCRdb to between 2016 and 2019). The study in broad terms: The study profiled T cell receptor beta repertoires in healthy donors and ankylosing spondylitis patients to find disease-linked TCR variants. The full study cohort was made up of 25 ankylosing spondylitis patients and about a hundred healthy donors. Peripheral blood was sampled, and synovial fluid was also collected from ankylosing spondylitis patients.

TCRdb names Illumina HiSeq 2500 as the instrument used. TCR beta libraries were prepared by quantitative 5'-RACE with molecular barcodes. Per the original workflow: A new computational method, built on a probabilistic model of VDJ rearrangement, was used to identify disease-linked TCR variants. The public reads were quality trimmed at Q25 with fastp and then assembled into clones with MiXCR by TCRdb, keeping productive beta chains. Every distinct CDR3 protein forms one entry, paired with its most common genes and DNA. TCRdb, not the original authors, processed these V and J calls. For this sample there are 210,000 or so distinct CDR3 sequences; 7% to 10% appear just once. Of the sample, 4% to 5% is held by the ten largest clones. CDR3 length: 15 amino acids, cysteine to phenylalanine. Only the CDR3 portion is preserved as DNA: 45 bases, with reading frame beginning at the first base. V gives up 5 bases and J gives up 0 bases, and the segment between their germline ends measures 11 bases. Sequences MNHEY (CDR1) and SMNVEV (CDR2) are obtained from the germline V gene (reference sequence).

The study at large found these results: According to the report, matched synovial fluid samples from ankylosing spondylitis patients were significantly enriched for the disease-linked clones. A TCR beta motif made up of under ten highly homologous amino acid variants appeared to be characteristic of blood from ankylosing spondylitis patients. Some motif variants were previously reported in synovial fluid and blood of reactive arthritis patients, suggesting common disease-initiation mechanisms. The disease-linked clones had a CD8+ phenotype and were found at relatively low frequencies in peripheral blood.

Sequencing was carried out using blood, either unsorted or a sorted T cell fraction (not recorded which). The V and J genes are TRBV27 and TRBJ2-1, and TRBD1 may be the D gene, going by 5 matching bases. This sequence originates from a female donor with ankylosing spondylitis or in good health (not recorded which). CDR3 sequence: CASSDAGYSYNEQFF. The sequence in DNA is TGTGCCAGCAGTGATGCAGGGTACTCCTACAATGAGCAGTTCTTC.